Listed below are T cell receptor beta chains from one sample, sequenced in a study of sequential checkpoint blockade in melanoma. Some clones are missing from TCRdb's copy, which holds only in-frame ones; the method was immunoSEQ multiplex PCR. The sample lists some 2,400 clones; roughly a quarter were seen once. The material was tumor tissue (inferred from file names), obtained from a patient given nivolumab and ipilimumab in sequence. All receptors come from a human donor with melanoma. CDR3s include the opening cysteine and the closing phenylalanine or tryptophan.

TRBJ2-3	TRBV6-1	CASSEALAGADTQYF
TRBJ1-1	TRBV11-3	CASSNPKARSTEAFF
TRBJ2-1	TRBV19	CASSTATVYNEQFF
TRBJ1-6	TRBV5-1	CASSLDRENSPLHF
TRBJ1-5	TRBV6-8	CASSYPGTGGINQPQHF
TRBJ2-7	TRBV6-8	CASRIGGSSYEQYF
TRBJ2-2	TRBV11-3	CASSYRQGANTGELFF
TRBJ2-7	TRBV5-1	CASSLGGTGAREQYF
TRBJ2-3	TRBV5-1	CASRTSGLFTDTQYF
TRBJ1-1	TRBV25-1	CASSDGQGATEAFF
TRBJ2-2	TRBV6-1	CASSEAIQGTGELFF
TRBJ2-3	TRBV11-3	CASSLPRAGGPTDTQYF
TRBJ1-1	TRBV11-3	CASTNLESGGGAFF
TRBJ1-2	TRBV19	CASSPGQGRRNYGYTF
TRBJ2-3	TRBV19	CASSIGASGGTDTQYF
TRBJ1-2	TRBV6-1	CASSEAGTKLYGYTF
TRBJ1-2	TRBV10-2	CASSPTTGGGYTF
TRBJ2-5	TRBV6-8	CASSREIGETQYF
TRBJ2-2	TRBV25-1	CASTRGVLAGATGELFF
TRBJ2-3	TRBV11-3	CASSLSSHFADTQYF
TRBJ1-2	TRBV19	CASSIDLTTGQSNGYTF
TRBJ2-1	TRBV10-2	CASSVTSPNEQFF
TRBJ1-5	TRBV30	CAWSGQGNQPQHF
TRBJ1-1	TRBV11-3	CASRPRDRNTEAFF
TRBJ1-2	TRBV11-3	CASSLGNPLVGNYGYTF
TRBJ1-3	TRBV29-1	CSVWADSGNTIYF
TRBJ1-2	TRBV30	CAWSDRSHYGYTF
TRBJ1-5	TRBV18	CASSRAGGASNQPQHF
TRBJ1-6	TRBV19	CASTKGERNSPLHF
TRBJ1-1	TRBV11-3	CASSLEGRKDTEAFF
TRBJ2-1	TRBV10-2	CASSDGINNEQFF
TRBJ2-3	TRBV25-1	CASTTQQASGRLPQYF
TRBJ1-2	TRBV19	CASSIDRGTGDSYGYTF
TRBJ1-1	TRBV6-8	CASGSWATRSTEAFF
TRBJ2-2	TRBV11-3	CASSFPTNTGELFF
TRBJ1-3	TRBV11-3	CASSWAGTPGNTIYF
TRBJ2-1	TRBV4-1	CASSLGLAGGNEQFF
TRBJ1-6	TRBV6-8	CASSSGPYNSPLHF
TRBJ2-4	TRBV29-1	CSASSDTYIQYF
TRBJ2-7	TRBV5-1	CASSFLRWSGTYEQYF
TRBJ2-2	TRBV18	CASSPPVDTGELFF
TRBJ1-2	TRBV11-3	CASSLGPGAPDGYTF
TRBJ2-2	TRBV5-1	CASSLGGGYGELFF
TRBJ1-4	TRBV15	CATSRKRTDNINEKLFF
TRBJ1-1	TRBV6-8	CASSYSQDRPGAEAFF
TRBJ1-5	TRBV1	CASSQGRDRQPQHF
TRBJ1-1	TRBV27	CASSLSLGDRAFF
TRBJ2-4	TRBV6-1	CASSEVGRDREGF
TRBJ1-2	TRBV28	CASSHRPEIYINYGYTF
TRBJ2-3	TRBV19	CASSMTAGYTDTQYF